The 18 T cell receptor beta chains below were found in one sample sequenced in a study of monozygotic twins with inflammatory bowel disease. Reprocessing the 5' RACE reads, TCRdb reports a single entry for every CDR3 protein and omits DNA. This repertoire comprises more than 120,000 distinct CDR3 sequences; its ten largest clones make up less than 2.5%. Sequences were obtained from blood. Every receptor here comes from a human donor with ulcerative colitis or Crohn's disease, or a healthy co-twin of an affected twin (not recorded which).

The chain is built from TRBV12-3 or TRBV12-4 and TRBJ1-2. CDR3 length equals 12 residues. This CDR3 reads CASSEGVYGYTF.

The chain combines TRBV6-2 or TRBV6-3 with TRBJ1-5. Germline CDR1 is MNHEY and CDR2 is SVGEGT. The CDR3 extends over 14 amino acids. CDR3 loop: CASSYSMWDQPQHF.

The chain is built from TRBV15 and TRBJ1-1; the TRBD1 assignment by TCRdb is unverifiable without DNA. This CDR3 region has 15 residues. The germline CDR1 and CDR2 sequences are LNHNV and YYDKDF (reference sequence). CDR3 region: CATSTSLDRADEAFF.

This sequence joins TRBV5-1 and TRBJ2-6; absent DNA, TCRdb's TRBD1 call cannot be checked. The CDR3 runs to 18 residues. Germline values: CDR1 SGHRS, CDR2 YFSETQ. The CDR3 region is CASSDRTGAVTGANVLTF.

This chain joins TRBV7-9 and TRBJ2-3; TCRdb gives TRBD1 as the D gene, but with no DNA this cannot be confirmed. Germline loops: CDR1 SEHNR, CDR2 FQNEAQ (reference sequence). CDR3 length: 14 residues. The chain's CDR3 is CASSLTTDTDTQYF. Full variable domain (remainder filled in from reference TRBV7-9 and TRBJ2-3): DTGVSQNPRHKITKRGQNVTFRCDPISEHNRLYWYRQTLGQGPEFLTYFQNEAQLEKSRLLSDRFSAERPKGSFSTLEIQRTEQGDSAMYLCASSLTTDTDTQYFGPGTRLTVL.

The rearrangement links TRBV18 to TRBJ1-1; the D gene TCRdb calls, TRBD1, cannot be checked with no DNA. The germline CDR1 and CDR2 sequences are KGHSH and LQKENI. The CDR3 totals 13 residues. The CDR3 reads CASSPANGDLAFF.

The rearrangement links TRBV20-1 to TRBJ1-2; TCRdb's D call, TRBD1, is unchecked because there is no DNA. Germline-derived CDR1 and CDR2 are DFQATT and SNEGSKA (reference sequence). This CDR3 is 13 amino acids long. CDR3 in amino acids: CGEAGALLLGYTF.

The chain carries TRBV5-1 and TRBJ2-7; absent DNA, TCRdb's TRBD2 call cannot be checked. Germline V gene sequence: CDR1 SGHRS, CDR2 YFSETQ. The CDR3 covers 14 residues. This chain's CDR3 is CASSLAGLPYEQYF. Full variable domain (outside the CDR3, taken from reference TRBV5-1 and TRBJ2-7): KAGVTQTPRYLIKTRGQQVTLSCSPISGHRSVSWYQQTPGQGLQFLFEYFSETQRNKGNFPGRFSGRQFSNSRSEMNVSTLELGDSALYLCASSLAGLPYEQYFGPGTRLTVT.

The rearrangement links TRBV7-9 to TRBJ2-1; TCRdb picks TRBD1, but there is no DNA to check that call. This CDR3 is 13 amino acids long. Germline CDR1 is SEHNR and CDR2 is FQNEAQ (reference sequence). The chain's CDR3 is CAIDRVSYNEQFF.

The chain carries TRBV5-1 and TRBJ2-5; TCRdb outputs TRBD1, but without DNA this stays unchecked. Per the germline V gene, CDR1 is SGHRS and CDR2 is YFSETQ. The CDR3 consists of 14 residues. CDR3: CASSYRGGAETQYF. The variable domain in full, completed from reference TRBV5-1 and TRBJ2-5, reads KAGVTQTPRYLIKTRGQQVTLSCSPISGHRSVSWYQQTPGQGLQFLFEYFSETQRNKGNFPGRFSGRQFSNSRSEMNVSTLELGDSALYLCASSYRGGAETQYFGPGTRLLVL.

The rearrangement uses TRBV27 and TRBJ1-5. The germline V gene has CDR1 MNHEY and CDR2 SMNVEV (reference sequence). The CDR3 extends over 15 amino acids. CDR3 region: CASSPLAHSNQPQHF.

The V gene is TRBV12-3 or TRBV12-4, the J gene TRBJ1-1; the D call of TRBD1 rests on TCRdb alone, since no DNA is present to check it. The CDR3 is made up of 15 amino acids. The CDR3 loop reads CASRGETHRNTEAFF.

The V call is TRBV2, the J call TRBJ2-5; TCRdb outputs TRBD2, but without DNA this stays unchecked. The CDR3 covers 16 residues. Germline V gives CDR1 SNHLY, CDR2 FYNNEI. The CDR3 here is CASRDGLAGGQETQYF.

V gene TRBV29-1 combines with J gene TRBJ1-6; TCRdb outputs TRBD1, but without DNA this stays unchecked. The CDR3 has 14 amino acids. Per the germline V gene, CDR1 is SQVTM and CDR2 is ANQGSEA. CDR3 sequence reads: CSVAVGATDSPLHF. The full variable domain, rest sourced from reference TRBV29-1 and TRBJ1-6, is SAVISQKPSRDICQRGTSLTIQCQVDSQVTMMFWYRQQPGQSLTLIATANQGSEATYESGFVIDKFPISRPNLTFSTLTVSNMSPEDSSIYLCSVAVGATDSPLHFGNGTRLTVT.

J is TRBJ1-4 and V is TRBV7-2; the D call of TRBD1 rests on TCRdb alone, since no DNA is present to check it. This CDR3 is 15 amino acids long. CDR1 is SGHTA and CDR2 is FQGNSA in the germline V gene. CDR3 residues: CASSLAAGWVEKLFF.

This chain uses TRBV20-1 with TRBJ2-7; lacking DNA, the TRBD1 call made by TCRdb goes unchecked. This CDR3 comprises 14 residues. The germline V gene has CDR1 DFQATT and CDR2 SNEGSKA (reference sequence). The CDR3 reads CSANRAGSPYEQYF.

The chain recombines TRBV29-1 with TRBJ1-1; the D gene TCRdb calls, TRBD1, cannot be checked with no DNA. The germline CDR1 and CDR2 sequences are SQVTM and ANQGSEA. CDR3 size: 11 residues. CDR3 region: CSGGHWAEAFF.

This chain links TRBV3-1 with TRBJ1-6; TCRdb reports TRBD1, a call that lacks DNA to check it against. The germline gives CDR1 LGHDT, CDR2 YNNKEL (reference sequence). This CDR3 has 15 residues. The CDR3 loop reads CASSLEGQGDSPLHF.